This T cell receptor beta chain was retrieved from a study of T cells in Graves' hyperthyroidism and ophthalmopathy. Details on this clonotype: Its antigen is still unknown.

Germline CDR1 SGHRS, CDR2 YFSETQ. V lost 1 base and J lost 4, with 14 bases in between. The CDR3 sequence is 15 residues long. Clinical Activity Scores of at least 3, NOSPECS grades of at least 4 and durations under 3 months characterized ophthalmopathy patients. Patients were excluded for uncontrolled infection, other autoimmune disease, pregnancy or lactation. The PBMCs were sourced from fresh peripheral blood (approximately 9.6 ml). The source material, RNA transcripts, was used to amplify TCR beta CDR3 regions. First-round RT-PCR with HTBI primers amplified the TCR CDR3 region. TCRdb redid the calling of the multiplex PCR reads with MiXCR, one entry per CDR3 protein. The sample carries around 35,000 distinct CDR3 sequences, around 53% recorded once. Regarding the study as a whole: Blood also showed most of the thyroid clonotypes that were expanded above 0.001.

Sample: blood. The chain combines TRBV5-1 with TRBJ1-1; maybe TRBD1 (6 bases). The sequence was obtained from a woman aged 40 to 55 with Graves' ophthalmopathy. For the CDR3, the DNA is TGCGCCAGCAGCTTGAATACGGGGGGCGGCACTGAAGCTTTCTTT. Translated: CASSLNTGGGTEAFF.